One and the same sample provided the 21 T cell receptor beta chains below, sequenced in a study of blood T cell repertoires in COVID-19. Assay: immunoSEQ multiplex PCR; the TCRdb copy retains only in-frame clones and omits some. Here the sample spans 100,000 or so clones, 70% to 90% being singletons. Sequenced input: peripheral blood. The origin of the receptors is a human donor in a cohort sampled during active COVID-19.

The CDR3 loop reads CASSSPSGEQYF. In nucleotides, the CDR3 is TGTGCCAGCAGCTCCCCCAGCGGGGAGCAGTACTTC. V usage is TRBV7-3 and J usage is TRBJ2-7, with TRBD2 as a possible D gene (6 bases). The CDR3 runs 12 residues. Germline V gives CDR1 SGHTA, CDR2 FQGTGA. V shed 4 bases and J shed 7 bases, with 11 bases lying between them.

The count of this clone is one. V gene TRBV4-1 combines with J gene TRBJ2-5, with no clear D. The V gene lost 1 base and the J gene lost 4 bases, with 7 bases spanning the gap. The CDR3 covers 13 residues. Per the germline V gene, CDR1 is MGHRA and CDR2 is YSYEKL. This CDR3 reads CASSQGRLETQYF. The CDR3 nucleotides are TGCGCCAGCAGCCAAGGGCGACTAGAGACCCAGTACTTC.

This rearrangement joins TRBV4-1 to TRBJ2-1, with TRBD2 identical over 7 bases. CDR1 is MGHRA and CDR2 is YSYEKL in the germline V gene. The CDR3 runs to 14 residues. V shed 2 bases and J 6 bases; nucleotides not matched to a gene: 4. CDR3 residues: CASSQSGTVNEQFF. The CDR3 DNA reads TGCGCCAGCAGCCAAAGCGGGACCGTCAATGAGCAGTTCTTC.

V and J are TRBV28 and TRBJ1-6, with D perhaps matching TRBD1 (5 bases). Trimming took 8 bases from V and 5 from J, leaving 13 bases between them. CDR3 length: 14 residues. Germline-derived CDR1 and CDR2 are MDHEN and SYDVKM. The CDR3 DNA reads TGTGCCAGCTCGCGAGAAGGGGATAATTCACCCCTCCACTTT. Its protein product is CASSREGDNSPLHF.

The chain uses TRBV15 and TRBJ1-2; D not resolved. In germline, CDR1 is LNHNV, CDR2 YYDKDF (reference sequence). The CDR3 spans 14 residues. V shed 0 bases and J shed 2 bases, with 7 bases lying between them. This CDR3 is CATSRDPQNYGYTF. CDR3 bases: TGTGCCACCAGCAGAGATCCACAGAACTATGGCTACACCTTC. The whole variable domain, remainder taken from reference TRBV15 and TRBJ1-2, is DAMVIQNPRYQVTQFGKPVTLSCSQTLNHNVMYWYQQKSSQAPKLLFHYYDKDFNNEADTPDNFQSRRPNTSFCFLDIRSPGLGDTAMYLCATSRDPQNYGYTFGSGTRLTVV.

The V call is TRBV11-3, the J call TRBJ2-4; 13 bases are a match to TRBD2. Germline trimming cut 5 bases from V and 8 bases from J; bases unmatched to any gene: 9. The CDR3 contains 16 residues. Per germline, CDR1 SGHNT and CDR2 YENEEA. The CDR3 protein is CASSPGRTSGGDIQYF. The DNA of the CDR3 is TGTGCCAGCAGCCCCGGAAGGACTAGCGGGGGAGACATTCAGTACTTC.

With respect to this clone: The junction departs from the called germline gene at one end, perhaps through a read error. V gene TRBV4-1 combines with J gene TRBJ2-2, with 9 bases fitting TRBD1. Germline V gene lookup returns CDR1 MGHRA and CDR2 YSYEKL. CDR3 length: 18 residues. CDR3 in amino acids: CARSRRHPGTGRAGELFF. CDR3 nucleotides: TGCGCCCGCAGCCGCCGACACCCCGGGACAGGGAGGGCCGGGGAGCTGTTTTTT.

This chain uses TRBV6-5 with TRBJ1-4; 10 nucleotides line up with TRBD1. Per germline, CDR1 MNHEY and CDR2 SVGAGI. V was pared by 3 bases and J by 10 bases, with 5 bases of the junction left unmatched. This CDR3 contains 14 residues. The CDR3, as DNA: TGTGCCAGCAGTTATACTGGACAGGGGGGAAAACTGTTTTTT. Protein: CASSYTGQGGKLFF.

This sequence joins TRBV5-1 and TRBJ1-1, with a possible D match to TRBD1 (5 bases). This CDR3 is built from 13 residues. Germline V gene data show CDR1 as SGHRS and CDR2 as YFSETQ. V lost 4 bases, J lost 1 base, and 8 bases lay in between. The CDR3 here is CASSHGQNTEAFF. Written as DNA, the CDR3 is TGCGCCAGCAGCCACGGACAGAACACTGAAGCTTTCTTT.

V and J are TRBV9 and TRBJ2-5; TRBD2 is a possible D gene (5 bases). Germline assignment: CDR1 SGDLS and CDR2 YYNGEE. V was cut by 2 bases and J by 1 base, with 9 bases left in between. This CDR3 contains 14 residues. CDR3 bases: TGTGCCAGCAGCGTCACTAGTGCCCAAGAGACCCAGTACTTC. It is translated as CASSVTSAQETQYF. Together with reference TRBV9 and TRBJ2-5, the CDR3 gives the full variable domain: DSGVTQTPKHLITATGQRVTLRCSPRSGDLSVYWYQQSLDQGLQFLIQYYNGEERAKGNILERFSAQQFPDLHSELNLSSLELGDSALYFCASSVTSAQETQYFGPGTRLLVL.

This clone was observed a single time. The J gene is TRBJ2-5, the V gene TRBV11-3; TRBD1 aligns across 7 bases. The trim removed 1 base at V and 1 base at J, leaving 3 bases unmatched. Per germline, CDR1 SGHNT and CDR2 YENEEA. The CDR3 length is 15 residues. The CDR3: CASSLGDSRQETQYF. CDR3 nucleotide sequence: TGTGCCAGCAGCTTAGGGGACAGCCGCCAAGAGACCCAGTACTTC.

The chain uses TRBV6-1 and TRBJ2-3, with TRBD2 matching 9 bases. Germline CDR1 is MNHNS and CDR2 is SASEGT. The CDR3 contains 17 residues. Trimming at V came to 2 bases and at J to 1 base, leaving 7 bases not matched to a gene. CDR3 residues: CASSEPGLAGGTDTQYF. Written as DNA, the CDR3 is TGTGCCAGCAGTGAACCCGGGTTAGCGGGGGGCACAGATACGCAGTATTTT.

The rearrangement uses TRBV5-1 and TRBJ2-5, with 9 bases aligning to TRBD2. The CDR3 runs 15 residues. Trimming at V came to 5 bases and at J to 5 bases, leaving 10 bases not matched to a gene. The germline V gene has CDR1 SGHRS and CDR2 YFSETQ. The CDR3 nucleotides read TGCGCCAGCAGAGCTGTAGCGGGGGCCGGGGAGACCCAGTACTTC. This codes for CASRAVAGAGETQYF. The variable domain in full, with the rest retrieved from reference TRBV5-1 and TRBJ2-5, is KAGVTQTPRYLIKTRGQQVTLSCSPISGHRSVSWYQQTPGQGLQFLFEYFSETQRNKGNFPGRFSGRQFSNSRSEMNVSTLELGDSALYLCASRAVAGAGETQYFGPGTRLLVL.

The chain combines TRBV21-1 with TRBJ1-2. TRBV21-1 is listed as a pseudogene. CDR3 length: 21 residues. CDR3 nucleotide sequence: TGTGCCAGCAGCAAAGAATTAGTACGACCAGTTTATATCCCCCGGGACTATGGCTACACCTTC. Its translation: CASSKELVRPVYIPRDYGYTF.

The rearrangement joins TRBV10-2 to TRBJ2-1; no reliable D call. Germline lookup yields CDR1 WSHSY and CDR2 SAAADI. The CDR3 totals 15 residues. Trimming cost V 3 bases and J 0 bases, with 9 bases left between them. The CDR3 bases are TGCGCCAGCAGTGAAATCCCCAGCTCCTACAATGAGCAGTTCTTC. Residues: CASSEIPSSYNEQFF.

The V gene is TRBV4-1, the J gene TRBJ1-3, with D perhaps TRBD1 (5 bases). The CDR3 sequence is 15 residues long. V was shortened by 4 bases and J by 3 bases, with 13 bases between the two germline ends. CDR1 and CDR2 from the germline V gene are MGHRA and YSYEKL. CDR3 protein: CASSLTGTFGNTIYF. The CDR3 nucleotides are TGCGCCAGCAGCCTAACCGGGACTTTTGGAAACACCATATATTTT.

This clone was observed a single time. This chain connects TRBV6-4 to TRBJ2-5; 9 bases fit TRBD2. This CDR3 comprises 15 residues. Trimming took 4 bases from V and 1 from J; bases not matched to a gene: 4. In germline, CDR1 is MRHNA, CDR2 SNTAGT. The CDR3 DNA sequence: TGTGCCAGCAGTGCCATTAGCGGGGGCCAAGAGACCCAGTACTTC. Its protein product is CASSAISGGQETQYF.

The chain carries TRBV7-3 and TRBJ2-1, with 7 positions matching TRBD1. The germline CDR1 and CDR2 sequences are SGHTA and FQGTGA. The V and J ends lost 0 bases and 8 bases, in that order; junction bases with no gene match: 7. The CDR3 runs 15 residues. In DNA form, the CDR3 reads TGTGCCAGCAGCTTAACCCGGGACAGACATCATGAGCAGTTCTTC. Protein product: CASSLTRDRHHEQFF.

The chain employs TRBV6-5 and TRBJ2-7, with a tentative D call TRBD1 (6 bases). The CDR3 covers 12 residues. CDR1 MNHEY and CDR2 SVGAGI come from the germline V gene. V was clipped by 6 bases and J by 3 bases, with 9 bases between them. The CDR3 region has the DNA TGTGCCAGCAGCGCGGACAGCTACGAGCAGTACTTC. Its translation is CASSADSYEQYF.

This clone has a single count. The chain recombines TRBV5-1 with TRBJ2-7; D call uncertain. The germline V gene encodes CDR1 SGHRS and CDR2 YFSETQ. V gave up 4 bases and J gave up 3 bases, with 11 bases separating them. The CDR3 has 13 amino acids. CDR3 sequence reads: CASSPSVNYEQYF. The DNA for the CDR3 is TGCGCCAGCAGCCCTTCGGTGAACTACGAGCAGTACTTC.

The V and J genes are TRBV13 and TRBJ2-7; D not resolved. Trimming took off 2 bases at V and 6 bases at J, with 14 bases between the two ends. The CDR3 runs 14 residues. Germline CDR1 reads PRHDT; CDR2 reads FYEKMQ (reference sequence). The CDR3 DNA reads TGTGCCAGCAGCTTACAGGCGCTGATAAGCGAGCAGTACTTC. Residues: CASSLQALISEQYF.